This T cell receptor (beta chain) originates from a study of neoadjuvant nivolumab and ipilimumab in lung cancer. The study's findings and limits: Blood richness before therapy tracked richness in tumors resected after neoadjuvant therapy. From pretherapy to surgery, tumor richness and clonality rose with dual therapy. Resected tumors had greater TCR richness and clonality than uninvolved lung.

This clone was recorded only once. Antigen: not known. V shed 2 bases, J shed 2 bases, and the junction held 18 bases outside the gene matches. Germline V lookup: CDR1 ENHRY, CDR2 SYGVKD. CDR3 size: 20 residues. Profiling relied on immunoSEQ multiplex PCR, and the TCRdb table lists in-frame clones only, not all of them. The sample records about 18,000 clones, 76% being singletons. The chain couples TRBV10-3 to TRBJ2-3, with 8 bases identical to TRBD1. The TCR originated in an adult with non-small cell lung cancer. The starting material was tumor tissue, obtained after neoadjuvant nivolumab, alone or with ipilimumab, at or shortly before surgery. The CDR3 loop is CAISEAPARDRLGSTDTQYF. CDR3 nucleotides: TGTGCCATCAGTGAGGCTCCGGCCAGGGACAGGTTAGGATCCACAGATACGCAGTATTTT.